This TCR beta chain was identified during a study of T cells after somatic rescue of genetic block. The V end was cut by 3 bases, the J end by 8 bases, with 13 bases between. The CDR3 runs to 13 residues. Germline V gene sequence: CDR1 SGHVS, CDR2 FNYEAQ. Measured with immunoSEQ multiplex PCR; TCRdb has only the in-frame clones, and not every one. The sample has about 14,000 clones, approximately 70% seen once; the top ten hold 20% to 25%. The sequence was obtained from a boy aged 5 to 17. The sample was peripheral blood mononuclear cells (PBMCs). The chain is built from TRBV7-6 and TRBJ1-1, with D uncertain. The CDR3 sequence is CASSFGFDGEAFF. The CDR3 DNA reads TGTGCCAGCAGCTTTGGCTTCGACGGCGAAGCTTTCTTT.